The clone carrying this T cell receptor (beta chain) has more than one count but fewer than ten. The antigen is not known. For every donor, a draw yielded around 9.4 milliliters of peripheral blood. This sample is part of a study of blood T cells in healthy people across ages. Study-wide findings and caveats: Estimates drawn from one million T cells were deemed to understate diversity. Roughly linear declines in TCR beta diversity per million T cells occurred with age.

The authors ran a second PCR of 7 to 11 cycles using a sample-barcoded 5' primer and a J-beta primer mix. Template switching added a 12-random-nucleotide identifier to every cDNA molecule. MiXCR, applied by TCRdb to the 5' RACE reads, yields one record per CDR3 protein. The table lists approximately 1,000,000 distinct CDR3 sequences, more than 30% of them singletons, with 10% to 15% in the top ten. Deletions cut 4 bases from V and 8 bases from J, with 20 bases between. Germline CDR1 reads SQVTM; CDR2 reads ANQGSEA. The CDR3 runs to 14 residues. The sample consisted of blood. The chain links TRBV29-1 to TRBJ1-2; unclear D gene. The origin of this receptor is a man younger than 35 in good health. Written as DNA, the CDR3 is TGCAGCGTTGGCCCTCGGCTCACAACCTGGGGCTACACCTTC. Its translation is CSVGPRLTTWGYTF.